At least ten counts were recorded for the clone carrying this T cell receptor beta chain. Its antigen is undetermined. The CDR3 is 15 residues long. CDR1 and CDR2 (germline): SGHRS, YFSETQ. Deletions cut 0 bases from V and 3 bases from J, with 12 bases between. The data belong to a study of CD8 T cells in ankylosing spondylitis. Whole-study results and caveats: CD8+ cells made up the disease-linked clones, which were relatively rare in peripheral blood.

Each CDR3 protein gets one entry after TCRdb re-called the 5' RACE reads with MiXCR. Altogether 55,000 or so distinct CDR3 sequences are present, 7.4% being singletons, with the ten largest covering approximately 8%. Sequenced material: blood, either unsorted or a sorted T cell fraction (not recorded which). The TCR originated in a female donor with ankylosing spondylitis or in good health (not recorded which). The chain joins TRBV5-1 to TRBJ1-1; a weak D match, TRBD1 (5 bases). CDR3 sequence: CASSLVRGQDTEAFF. CDR3 bases: TGCGCCAGCAGCTTGGTCCGGGGCCAAGACACTGAAGCTTTCTTT.